This T cell receptor beta chain was recovered during a study of T-cell reconstitution after alpha-beta-depleted transplantation in children. Study-level results: Among T cells one year after transplant, newly produced cells accounted for most counts and diversity. Reportedly, alpha-beta T cells present about two months post-transplant originated from several hundred expanded clones of graft origin. It was surviving recipient T cells and thymic progenitors that gave some patients high TCRbeta diversity at day 60.

This clonotype has a handful of counts. Its antigen is not identified. Unique molecular identifiers were used in preparing the TCRbeta library. TCRdb itself ran the PCR reads through MiXCR, one entry per CDR3 protein. The repertoire consists of 70,000 to 95,000 distinct CDR3 sequences, with roughly a sixth occurring once and the leading ten covering less than 20%. The CDR3 is made up of 12 amino acids. Trimming shortened V by 6 bases and J by 7 bases, and 10 bases separated the two germline ends. The germline V gene has CDR1 SEHNR and CDR2 FQNEAQ (reference sequence). The TCR originated in a male patient aged 2-15 years who had a stem cell transplant for acute lymphoblastic leukemia, so the T cells may come from the graft donor. The chain employs TRBV7-9 and TRBJ1-5; D not resolved. Sequencing used PBMCs, mostly from graft donor cells, obtained 180 days after TCRalphabeta/CD19-depleted stem cell transplant. This CDR3 is CASRRNGQPQHF. The CDR3 coding sequence is TGTGCCAGCAGGAGGAATGGGCAGCCCCAGCATTTT. Looking up the rest from reference TRBV7-9 and TRBJ1-5 gives the full variable domain: DTGVSQNPRHKITKRGQNVTFRCDPISEHNRLYWYRQTLGQGPEFLTYFQNEAQLEKSRLLSDRFSAERPKGSFSTLEIQRTEQGDSAMYLCASRRNGQPQHFGDGTRLSIL.